The clone carrying this TCR beta chain came up a few times. Its target is unknown. V lost 5 bases and J lost 2, with 12 bases in between. This CDR3 contains 14 residues. Per the germline V gene, CDR1 is LGHNA and CDR2 is YSLEER. TCRdb passed the RT-PCR reads through MiXCR, listing each CDR3 protein once. The sample lists about 780,000 distinct CDR3 sequences; around 20% were seen once. The sample belongs to a study of response to subunit inactivated influenza vaccine. Findings and caveats of the study: New T cells are recruited in small numbers by each seasonal influenza vaccination, according to the authors' suggestion.

The sequence was obtained from a man in his forties or fifties who received an inactivated influenza vaccine. The chain is built from TRBV4-3 and TRBJ1-1, with a possible D match to TRBD1 (5 bases). Sequencing used PBMCs from blood, obtained 4 to 6 days after vaccination. The CDR3 spells CASSATVANTEAFF. The CDR3 bases are TGCGCCAGCAGCGCGACAGTTGCTAACACTGAAGCTTTCTTT.